This T cell receptor beta chain was recorded in a study of T-cell reconstitution after alpha-beta-depleted transplantation in children. Overall study findings and caveats: Expanded graft clones, several hundred of them, were reportedly the source of alpha-beta T cells about two months after transplant. The high TCRbeta diversity at day 60 in some patients came from surviving recipient T cells and thymic progenitors. It was newly produced T cells that mostly accounted for T-cell counts and diversity one year after transplant.

Trimming stripped 0 bases from V and 0 bases from J, with 10 bases between. Germline V gene data show CDR1 as SGHRS and CDR2 as YFSETQ. This CDR3 has 16 amino acids. Unique molecular identifiers tagged the TCRbeta library. TCRdb reprocessed the PCR reads via MiXCR and lists one record per CDR3 protein. This table holds hundreds of thousands of distinct CDR3 sequences, approximately 10% found once. In this sample, this clonotype turned up many times. Antigen: not known. The sequenced sample was PBMCs, obtained before TCRalphabeta/CD19-depleted stem cell transplant. The J gene is TRBJ2-1, the V gene TRBV5-1; tentative D call: TRBD2 (5 bases). The sequence was collected from a child under two years old with acute myeloid leukemia, due to receive a stem cell transplant. CDR3 DNA sequence: TGCGCCAGCAGCTTGGGCCAGCGGAGCTCCTACAATGAGCAGTTCTTC. Translation: CASSLGQRSSYNEQFF.